The clone carrying this T cell receptor beta chain was observed a handful of times. This specimen belongs to a study of blood T cell repertoires in COVID-19. For the study at large: T cells, B-cell-depleted T cells, or PBMCs provided the cDNA or gDNA that served as material.

Libraries were prepared by immunoSEQ multiplex PCR; TCRdb keeps only in-frame clonotypes and omits some of them. The top ten clones hold around 2.6% of a sample with roughly 260,000 clones, more than 85% of them seen once. The receptor was isolated from a person aged 18 to 35 with COVID-19, enrolled during active disease. The sequenced sample was peripheral blood.

Here the CDR3 DNA reads TGTGCCAGCAGCCAAGAAGGGCCAGGGGGTCAAGAGACCCAGTACTTC. It specifies CASSQEGPGGQETQYF. The chain links TRBV3-1 (or the pseudogene TRBV3-2) to TRBJ2-5; TRBD1 aligns across 7 bases. Germline V gene sequence: CDR1 LGHDT, CDR2 YNNKEL (reference sequence). The CDR3 covers 16 residues. Trimming removed 0 bases from V and 2 bases from J; junction bases left unmatched: 6.